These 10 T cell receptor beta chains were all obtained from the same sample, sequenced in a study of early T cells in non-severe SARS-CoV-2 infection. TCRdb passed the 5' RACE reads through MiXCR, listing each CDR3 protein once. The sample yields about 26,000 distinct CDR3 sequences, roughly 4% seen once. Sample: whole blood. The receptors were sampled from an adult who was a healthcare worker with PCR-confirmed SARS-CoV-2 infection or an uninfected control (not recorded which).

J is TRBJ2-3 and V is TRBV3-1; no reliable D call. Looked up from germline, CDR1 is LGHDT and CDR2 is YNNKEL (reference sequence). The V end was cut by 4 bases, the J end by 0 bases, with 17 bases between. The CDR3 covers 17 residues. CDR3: CASSPHPPRVSTDTQYF. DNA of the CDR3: TGTGCCAGCAGCCCCCACCCCCCCCGCGTCAGCACAGATACGCAGTATTTT.

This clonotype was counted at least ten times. The CDR3 nucleotides are TGCGCCAGCAGACGTGCCGAGGCGGGAGCTCAAGAGACCCAGTACTTC. Its translation: CASRRAEAGAQETQYF. The chain combines TRBV5-1 with TRBJ2-5, with TRBD2 identical over 7 bases. J lost 2 bases, V lost 5 bases, and 12 bases had no gene match. There are 16 residues in the CDR3. Germline V gives CDR1 SGHRS, CDR2 YFSETQ.

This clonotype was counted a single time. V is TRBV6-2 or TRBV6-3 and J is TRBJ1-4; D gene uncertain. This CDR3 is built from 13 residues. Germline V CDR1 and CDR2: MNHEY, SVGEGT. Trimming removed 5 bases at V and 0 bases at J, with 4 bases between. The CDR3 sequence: CASSLATNEKLFF. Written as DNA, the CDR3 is TGTGCCAGCAGTCTTGCAACTAATGAAAAACTGTTTTTT.

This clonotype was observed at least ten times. DNA of the CDR3: TGCGCCAGCAGCTTGGAAAGGAACACCGGGGAGCTGTTTTTT. This sequence encodes CASSLERNTGELFF. This chain joins TRBV5-1 and TRBJ2-2; no definite D call. Trimming stripped 0 bases from V and 1 base from J, with 4 bases between. Germline-derived CDR1 and CDR2 are SGHRS and YFSETQ. The CDR3 spans 14 residues.

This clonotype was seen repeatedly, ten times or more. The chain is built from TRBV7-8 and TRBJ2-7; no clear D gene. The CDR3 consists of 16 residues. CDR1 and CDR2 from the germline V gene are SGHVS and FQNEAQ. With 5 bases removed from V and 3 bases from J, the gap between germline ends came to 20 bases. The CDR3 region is CASSSSGTSSLYEQYF. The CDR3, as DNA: TGTGCCAGCAGCAGTTCGGGCACATCATCTCTCTACGAGCAGTACTTC. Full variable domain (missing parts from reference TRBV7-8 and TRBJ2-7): GAGVSQSPRYKVAKRGQDVALRCDPISGHVSLFWYQQALGQGPEFLTYFQNEAQLDKSGLPSDRFFAERPEGSVSTLKIQRTQQEDSAVYLCASSSSGTSSLYEQYFGPGTRLTVT.

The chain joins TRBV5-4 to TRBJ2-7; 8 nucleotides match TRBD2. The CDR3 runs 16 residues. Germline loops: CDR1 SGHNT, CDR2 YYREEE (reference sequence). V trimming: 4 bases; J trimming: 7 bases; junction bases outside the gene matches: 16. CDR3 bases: TGTGCCAGCAGCGCAACGCCGGGACTAGGGTCGGGGGAGCAGTACTTC. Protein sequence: CASSATPGLGSGEQYF. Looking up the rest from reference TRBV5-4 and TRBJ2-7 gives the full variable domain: ETGVTQSPTHLIKTRGQQVTLRCSSQSGHNTVSWYQQALGQGPQFIFQYYREEENGRGNFPPRFSGLQFPNYSSELNVNALELDDSALYLCASSATPGLGSGEQYFGPGTRLTVT.

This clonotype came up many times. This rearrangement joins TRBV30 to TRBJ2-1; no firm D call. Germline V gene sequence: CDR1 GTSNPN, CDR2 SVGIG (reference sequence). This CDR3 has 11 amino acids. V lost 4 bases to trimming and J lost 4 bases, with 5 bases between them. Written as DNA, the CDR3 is TGTGCCTGGACAGCATACAATGAGCAGTTCTTC. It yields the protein CAWTAYNEQFF.

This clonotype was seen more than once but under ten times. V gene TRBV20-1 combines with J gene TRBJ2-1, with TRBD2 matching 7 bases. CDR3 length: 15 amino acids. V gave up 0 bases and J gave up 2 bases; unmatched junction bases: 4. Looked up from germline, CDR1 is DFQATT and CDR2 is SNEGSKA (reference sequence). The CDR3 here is CSARDWAGAYNEQFF. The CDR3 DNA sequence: TGCAGTGCTAGAGATTGGGCGGGAGCCTACAATGAGCAGTTCTTC.

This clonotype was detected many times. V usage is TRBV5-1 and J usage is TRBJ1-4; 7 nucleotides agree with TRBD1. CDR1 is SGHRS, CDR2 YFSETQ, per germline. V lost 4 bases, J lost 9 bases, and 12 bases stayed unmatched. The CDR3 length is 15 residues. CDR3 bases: TGCGCCAGCAGCCCCTACAGGGGAAGGAATAAAAAACTGTTTTTT. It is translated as CASSPYRGRNKKLFF.

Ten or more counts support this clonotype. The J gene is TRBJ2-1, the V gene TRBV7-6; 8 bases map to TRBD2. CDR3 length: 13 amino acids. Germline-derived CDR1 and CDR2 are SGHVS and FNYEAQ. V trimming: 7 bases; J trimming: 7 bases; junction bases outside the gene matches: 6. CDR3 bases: TGTGCCAGCAACCGGGAGGGCCTAAATGAGCAGTTCTTC. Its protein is CASNREGLNEQFF. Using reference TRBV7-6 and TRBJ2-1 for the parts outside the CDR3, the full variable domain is GAGVSQSPRYKVTKRGQDVALRCDPISGHVSLYWYRQALGQGPEFLTYFNYEAQQDKSGLPNDRFSAERPEGSISTLTIQRTEQRDSAMYRCASNREGLNEQFFGPGTRLTVL.